This T cell receptor (beta chain) was observed in a study of blood T cell repertoires in COVID-19 (dated by TCRdb to 2019 to 2021). About the full investigation: Collaborator samples came from the United States, Italy and Spain and covered acute and convalescent phases of COVID-19. The prospective study material was composed of cDNA or gDNA derived from T cells, B-cell-depleted T cells, or PBMCs. The dataset comprised deeply sampled blood TCRbeta repertoires from subjects exposed to, actively infected with, or recovered from COVID-19. The repertoires were released in a freely available public database meant as a resource for research on the immune response to SARS-CoV-2. Samples were obtained from the ongoing ImmuneRACE study (first 160 participants) and from some 1,200 subjects provided by 6 global collaborators. A de-identified subject ID, COVID-19 status, age in years and sex were almost always included in the sample metadata. Where available, HLA class I and class II types were taken from metadata supplied by the sample provider and were not determined by assay-based typing. Broader findings and caveats from the paper: How much clinical and demographic metadata was included differed by source and by participant, and the metadata was provided uncurated.

On this clone itself: Its antigen remains undetermined. The sample holds no much larger clone one base away, and base qualities are not on file.

The collaborating institutions used their own protocols to collect whole blood in K2EDTA tubes. Collaborator samples were shipped for TCRbeta analysis as frozen whole blood, isolated PBMCs, or DNA extracted from either sample type. For CDR1 and CDR2, the germline V gene (reference sequence) lists PRHDT and FYEKMQ. V is pruned by 3 bases and J by 2 bases, leaving 3 bases of the junction without a gene match. Inclusive of the bounding cysteine and phenylalanine, the CDR3 is 16 residues long. Only the CDR3 DNA stays, 48 bases, in frame from base 1. TCRbeta CDR3 regions were amplified from genomic DNA using the immunoSEQ Assay, a bias-controlled multiplex PCR. In the original analysis: Within the assay, amplification of reference gene primers was used to estimate how many nucleated cells each sample contained. To quantify the absolute abundance of each unique TCRbeta CDR3 rearrangement, sequence reads were collapsed and filtered. For each sample, productive Simpson clonality was calculated by taking the square root of Simpson's diversity index across productive rearrangements. This immuneACCESS table, as held by TCRdb, lists in-frame sequences with V and J called but not all clones. Of the missing ones, under half trace to an unresolved V gene in checked studies; the others have no known cause. Clonal size and the V and J genes are those of that table, whereas D and trimming came from the DNA. The sample table holds fewer than 70,000 clones, of which more than 65% were seen once. The ten largest clonotypes hold 4.5% to 7% of the sample.

Material for sequencing was peripheral blood. This TCR was recovered from an older woman with acute or convalescent COVID-19. The chain is encoded by TRBV13 joined to TRBJ2-2, and TRBD2 aligns with 10 junction nucleotides. CDR3 protein: CASSLPSGGNTGELFF. The base sequence is TGTGCCAGCAGCTTGCCTAGCGGGGGCAACACCGGGGAGCTGTTTTTT.